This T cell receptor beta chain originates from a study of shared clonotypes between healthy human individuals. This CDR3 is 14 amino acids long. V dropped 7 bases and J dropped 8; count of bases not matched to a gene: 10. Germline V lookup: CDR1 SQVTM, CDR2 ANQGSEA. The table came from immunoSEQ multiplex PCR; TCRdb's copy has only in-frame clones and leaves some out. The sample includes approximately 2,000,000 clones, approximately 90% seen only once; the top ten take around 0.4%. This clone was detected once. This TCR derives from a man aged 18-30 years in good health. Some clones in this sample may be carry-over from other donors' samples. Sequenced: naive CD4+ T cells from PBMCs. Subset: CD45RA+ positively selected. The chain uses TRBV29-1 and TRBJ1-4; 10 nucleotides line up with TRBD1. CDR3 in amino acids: CSAKTGTGDEKLFF. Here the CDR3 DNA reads TGCAGCGCAAAAACCGGGACAGGGGACGAAAAACTGTTTTTT.